The 20 T cell receptor beta chains in this list originate from one sample, sequenced in a study of T cells expressing NK-cell markers. TCRdb re-called the 5' RACE reads and catalogs CDR3 proteins one per entry, DNA excluded. The specimen's table records around 280,000 distinct CDR3 sequences. The sequenced material came from blood T cells: a sorted CD56 or NKG2C T cell subset, CD4+ or CD8+ T cells, or bulk PBMC T cells (not recorded which). The receptors shown here come from a man aged 18-30 years in good health.

CDR3 residues: CASGLGGTGELFF. The chain is built from TRBV12-5 and TRBJ2-2. CDR1 is LGHNT, CDR2 FRNRAP, per germline. The CDR3 runs to 13 residues.

The J gene is TRBJ2-3, the V gene TRBV12-3 or TRBV12-4; TCRdb selects TRBD1, and the lack of DNA leaves this call unchecked. The CDR3 has 16 amino acids. This CDR3 is CASSLRGGGGGDTQYF.

The rearrangement uses TRBV10-3 and TRBJ2-7; without DNA, the TCRdb call of TRBD1 cannot be checked. The CDR3 spans 19 residues. Looked up from germline, CDR1 is ENHRY and CDR2 is SYGVKD. The CDR3 loop reads CAISDPPGTGGVHPYEQYF.

V usage is TRBV7-2 and J usage is TRBJ2-7; TCRdb's D call of TRBD2 is untestable without DNA. The CDR3 spans 14 residues. The germline CDR1 and CDR2 sequences are SGHTA and FQGNSA. The CDR3 sequence is CASSRTSSAYEQYF.

V usage is TRBV12-3 or TRBV12-4 and J usage is TRBJ2-3; TCRdb reports TRBD1, a call that lacks DNA to check it against. The CDR3 spans 11 residues. CDR3 sequence: CASGAVDTQYF.

V is TRBV7-2 and J is TRBJ2-5; the TCRdb call, TRBD1, lacks DNA for checking. Germline V gene data show CDR1 as SGHTA and CDR2 as FQGNSA. The CDR3 is made up of 13 amino acids. This chain's CDR3 is CASSPGGFSAQYF.

V is TRBV20-1 and J is TRBJ2-5; TCRdb names TRBD1, which stays unverified in the absence of DNA. The CDR3 consists of 14 residues. From germline, CDR1 is DFQATT and CDR2 SNEGSKA (reference sequence). CDR3 in amino acids: CSARGGPARETQYF.

The chain is built from TRBV6-1 and TRBJ2-1; the D call of TRBD2 rests on TCRdb alone, since no DNA is present to check it. The CDR3 contains 17 residues. Germline V CDR1 and CDR2: MNHNS, SASEGT. The CDR3 protein is CASSPTSGRAVGNEQFF.

The V call is TRBV30, the J call TRBJ1-1. The CDR3 totals 12 residues. Germline CDR1 reads GTSNPN; CDR2 reads SVGIG (reference sequence). The CDR3 sequence: CAWNKSGRRAFF.

The chain employs TRBV5-1 and TRBJ2-5; TCRdb returns TRBD1, unconfirmable since there is no DNA. The CDR3 extends over 15 amino acids. CDR1 SGHRS and CDR2 YFSETQ come from the germline V gene. CDR3 loop: CASSLTGGQGETQYF.

The chain uses TRBV18 and TRBJ2-5; TCRdb reports TRBD2, a call that lacks DNA to check it against. The CDR3 consists of 14 residues. Per germline, CDR1 KGHSH and CDR2 LQKENI. CDR3 amino acids: CASSPGREQETQYF.

V is TRBV12-3 or TRBV12-4 and J is TRBJ2-7. The CDR3 covers 13 residues. This CDR3 is CASSLKRVGEQYF.

This chain connects TRBV12-3 or TRBV12-4 to TRBJ2-1. CDR3 length: 13 residues. The CDR3 loop is CASSLEQPNEQFF.

The V gene is TRBV28, the J gene TRBJ2-1. CDR3 length: 12 residues. The germline V gene encodes CDR1 MDHEN and CDR2 SYDVKM. The CDR3 sequence: CASQTVGNEQFF.

This sequence joins TRBV11-2 and TRBJ2-1; TCRdb's assignment of TRBD1 cannot be checked, as there is no DNA. The CDR3 is made up of 15 amino acids. From germline, CDR1 is SGHAT and CDR2 FQNNGV. CDR3 sequence reads: CASSPGTNNKGEQFF.

This CDR3 is CASSRGDSQETQYF. The J gene is TRBJ2-5, the V gene TRBV7-8; TCRdb outputs TRBD1, but without DNA this stays unchecked. There are 14 residues in the CDR3. Germline V lookup: CDR1 SGHVS, CDR2 FQNEAQ.

The chain employs TRBV7-6 and TRBJ2-3; as DNA is missing, the TRBD2 call by TCRdb cannot be tested. The CDR3 consists of 19 residues. Germline loops: CDR1 SGHVS, CDR2 FNYEAQ. The CDR3 sequence is CASSLVGTSGSRGTDTQYF.

This chain connects TRBV3-1 to TRBJ2-1; the TCRdb call, TRBD1, lacks DNA for checking. Germline CDR1 LGHDT, CDR2 YNNKEL (reference sequence). This CDR3 has 16 amino acids. CDR3 sequence reads: CASSQARQGRYNEQFF.

The chain joins TRBV27 to TRBJ1-3; TCRdb gives TRBD1 as the D gene, but with no DNA this cannot be confirmed. The V gene's germline CDR1 is MNHEY and CDR2 SMNVEV (reference sequence). The CDR3 runs 13 residues. CDR3 protein: CASSSPAGNTIYF.

The CDR3 loop reads CASSGGRTQYF. The chain recombines TRBV6-4 with TRBJ2-5; TCRdb lists TRBD1, though no DNA is available to test this call. Germline CDR1 MRHNA, CDR2 SNTAGT. The CDR3 spans 11 residues.